A single sample is the source of the 32 T cell receptor beta chains below, sequenced in a study of OX40 agonist ivuxolimab in advanced cancers. The method was immunoSEQ multiplex PCR; TCRdb's version includes in-frame clones alone and lacks a portion of them. The table has about 100,000 clones, 85% to 90% seen once. The sample consisted of CD4+ or CD8+ T cells sorted from blood, taken in a trial of the OX40 agonist ivuxolimab. Receptor source: an adult with an advanced solid tumor such as melanoma, head and neck, liver or kidney cancer.

The chain carries TRBV5-1 and TRBJ1-4; TRBD1 is a possible D gene (6 bases). V was trimmed by 0 bases and J by 8 bases, leaving 14 bases between them. Germline V gene lookup returns CDR1 SGHRS and CDR2 YFSETQ. The CDR3 covers 15 residues. The CDR3 DNA reads as TGCGCCAGCAGCTTGGTGGGGGCCCCAGGAGAAAAACTGTTTTTT. Amino acids: CASSLVGAPGEKLFF.

A few counts support this clone. The genes are TRBV15 and TRBJ1-2, with D hard to call. CDR1 and CDR2 from the germline V gene are LNHNV and YYDKDF (reference sequence). V shed 5 bases and J shed 4 bases, with 17 bases lying between them. This CDR3 region has 15 residues. The CDR3 DNA reads TGTGCCACCAGCGAGGCACGGAACCCCCTCTATGGCTACACCTTC. It encodes CATSEARNPLYGYTF.

The chain couples TRBV5-4 to TRBJ1-3; D uncertain. Germline assignment: CDR1 SGHNT and CDR2 YYREEE (reference sequence). CDR3 length equals 15 residues. V was shortened by 0 bases and J by 0 bases, with 7 bases between the two germline ends. Here the CDR3 reads CASSLDFGSGNTIYF. The CDR3 bases are TGTGCCAGCAGCTTGGACTTTGGCTCTGGAAACACCATATATTTT.

This clone was seen only a few times. The V and J genes are TRBV7-2 and TRBJ1-1, with no clear D. Looked up from germline, CDR1 is SGHTA and CDR2 is FQGNSA. The ends were cut back, 2 bases at V and 1 base at J, with 11 bases in the middle. This CDR3 region has 15 residues. The CDR3 DNA is TGTGCCAGCAGCTTATCTCCGGGATCGAACACTGAAGCTTTCTTT. This translates into CASSLSPGSNTEAFF.

The genes are TRBV6-5 and TRBJ1-2; weak D call: TRBD1 (5 bases). V was trimmed by 6 bases and J by 5 bases, leaving 13 bases between them. Germline V lookup: CDR1 MNHEY, CDR2 SVGAGI. This CDR3 is 13 amino acids long. In nucleotides, the CDR3 is TGTGCCAGCAGACACGACAGACAATATGGCTACACCTTC. Encoded protein: CASRHDRQYGYTF.

The genes are TRBV11-2 and TRBJ2-2, with D possibly being TRBD2 (5 bases). Germline V CDR1 and CDR2: SGHAT, FQNNGV. V was cut by 6 bases and J by 6 bases, with 17 bases left in between. The CDR3 is made up of 15 amino acids. The CDR3 is CASRSASSPPGELFF. As DNA, the CDR3 is TGTGCCAGCAGATCAGCTAGCAGCCCCCCCGGGGAGCTGTTTTTT.

The J gene is TRBJ2-2, the V gene TRBV7-2, with D uncertain. Trimming pared 1 base from V and 0 bases from J, leaving 6 bases between. This CDR3 contains 15 residues. Germline CDR1 reads SGHTA; CDR2 reads FQGNSA. In DNA, the CDR3 is TGTGCCAGCAGCTTAGGACCGGCGAACACCGGGGAGCTGTTTTTT. Translated, it gives CASSLGPANTGELFF.

The chain carries TRBV11-3 and TRBJ2-1; D uncertain. The V end was cut by 0 bases, the J end by 6 bases, with 9 bases between. The CDR3 has 14 amino acids. The germline V gene has CDR1 SGHNT and CDR2 YENEEA. The CDR3 protein is CASSLDLGSNEQFF. CDR3 bases: TGTGCCAGCAGCTTAGATCTTGGCAGCAATGAGCAGTTCTTC.

The V call is TRBV30, the J call TRBJ2-1; TRBD2 matches at 8 bases. CDR1 GTSNPN and CDR2 SVGIG come from the germline V gene (reference sequence). This CDR3 spans 15 amino acids. V was clipped by 2 bases and J by 6 bases; unmatched bases: 9. CDR3 in DNA: TGTGCCTGGAGTCCAAGCGGGAGTGTTTTCAATGAGCAGTTCTTC. As protein: CAWSPSGSVFNEQFF. The full variable domain, in which reference TRBV30 and TRBJ2-1 provide the parts outside the CDR3, is SQTIHQWPATLVQPVGSPLSLECTVEGTSNPNLYWYRQAAGRGLQLLFYSVGIGQISSEVPQNLSASRPQDRQFILSSKKLLLSDSGFYLCAWSPSGSVFNEQFFGPGTRLTVL.

In DNA form, the CDR3 reads TGTGCCAGCAGACTCCAGGGAGGAGTGGATGAAAAACTGTTTTTT. This translates into CASRLQGGVDEKLFF. The rearrangement joins TRBV6-5 to TRBJ1-4, with TRBD1 as a possible D gene (5 bases). Trimming cost V 6 bases and J 6 bases, with 17 bases left between them. Germline V gives CDR1 MNHEY, CDR2 SVGAGI. The CDR3 is 15 amino acids.

This chain connects TRBV18 to TRBJ1-3, with 7 bases fitting TRBD1. V lost 4 bases and J lost 2; bases outside the gene matches: 8. The CDR3 covers 16 residues. The germline CDR1 and CDR2 sequences are KGHSH and LQKENI. CDR3 in amino acids: CASSRQGNGPGNTIYF. The CDR3 DNA reads as TGTGCCAGCTCACGACAGGGAAACGGGCCTGGAAACACCATATATTTT.

J is TRBJ2-3 and V is TRBV2, with D possibly TRBD1 on 6 matching bases. This CDR3 contains 14 residues. Germline V gene sequence: CDR1 SNHLY, CDR2 FYNNEI. V dropped 7 bases and J dropped 6 bases, with 17 bases sitting between them. CDR3 sequence (DNA): TGTGCCAGCACCTTAGGGGGTTCGGGGGATACGCAGTATTTT. Amino acids: CASTLGGSGDTQYF.

V usage is TRBV5-6 and J usage is TRBJ2-3, with no clear D. Trimming shortened V by 2 bases and J by 4 bases, and 5 bases separated the two germline ends. This CDR3 is built from 12 residues. Germline V gene data show CDR1 as SGHDT and CDR2 as YYEEEE. For the CDR3, the DNA is TGTGCCAGCAGCTTAAGTGCAGATACGCAGTATTTT. This sequence encodes CASSLSADTQYF.

This clone was counted once. The chain recombines TRBV6-6 with TRBJ2-7; TRBD2 matches at 7 bases. Germline V gene sequence: CDR1 MNHNY, CDR2 SVGAGI (reference sequence). V gave up 8 bases and J gave up 0 bases; unmatched junction bases: 7. The CDR3 loop spans 14 amino acids. In DNA form, the CDR3 reads TGTGCCAGCGGGAAGGGCGGGAGCTCCTACGAGCAGTACTTC. As protein: CASGKGGSSYEQYF.

The rearrangement uses TRBV5-4 and TRBJ1-4; D is uncertain. Germline V gives CDR1 SGHNT, CDR2 YYREEE (reference sequence). The CDR3 is 13 amino acids. V shed 2 bases and J shed 10 bases, with 12 bases lying between them. The DNA of the CDR3 is TGTGCCAGCAGCTTTAACGGGCCAGGAAAACTGTTTTTT. Translation gives CASSFNGPGKLFF.

The V gene is TRBV15, the J gene TRBJ2-7; D remains ambiguous. Trimming removed 1 base from V and 6 bases from J, with 22 bases in between. CDR1 and CDR2 (germline): LNHNV, YYDKDF (reference sequence). There are 17 residues in the CDR3. CDR3 in DNA: TGTGCCACCAGCAGAGGGCCCTTTGGGGTCACCCTCCGCGAGCAGTACTTC. Its translation: CATSRGPFGVTLREQYF.

V and J are TRBV9 and TRBJ1-3; tentative D call: TRBD1 (6 bases). The V and J ends lost 5 bases and 3 bases respectively, with 15 bases between them. Germline V gene lookup returns CDR1 SGDLS and CDR2 YYNGEE. This CDR3 comprises 15 residues. The DNA of the CDR3 is TGTGCCAGCAGTCGTACGGGGGGCGATGGAAACACCATATATTTT. Its translation is CASSRTGGDGNTIYF.

The J gene is TRBJ1-1, the V gene TRBV5-1; 8 bases match TRBD1. The V gene's germline CDR1 is SGHRS and CDR2 YFSETQ. V lost 4 bases, J lost 3 bases, and 5 bases stayed unmatched. CDR3 size: 14 residues. CDR3 in amino acids: CASSTATGDTEAFF. In nucleotides, the CDR3 is TGCGCCAGCAGCACTGCGACAGGGGACACTGAAGCTTTCTTT.

V is TRBV5-1 and J is TRBJ2-1, with 8 nucleotides matching TRBD2. Germline V CDR1 and CDR2: SGHRS, YFSETQ. The J segment lost 12 bases and the V segment lost 9 bases, leaving 14 bases of the junction unmatched. The CDR3 spans 13 residues. The CDR3 nucleotides are TGCGCCACAGCAGGGGTTAGCGGGATGAGGCAGTTCTTC. Its translation is CATAGVSGMRQFF.

The count of this clone is one. The chain couples TRBV5-6 to TRBJ2-5; 8 bases are shared with TRBD1. The J call is doubtful: the DNA matches TRBJ2-7 better. This CDR3 has 14 residues. The germline gives CDR1 SGHDT, CDR2 YYEEEE. The CDR3 DNA follows: TGTGCCAGCAGCCTGTCAGGGGGCCATGGCGAGCAGTACTTC. Its translation: CASSLSGGHGEQYF.

The chain uses TRBV15 and TRBJ1-5; D might be TRBD1 (6 bases). The CDR3 length is 15 residues. Germline V CDR1 and CDR2: LNHNV, YYDKDF (reference sequence). V dropped 1 base and J dropped 3 bases, with 10 bases sitting between them. CDR3 in DNA: TGTGCCACCAGCAGAGCTGGACAGTTCAATCAGCCCCAGCATTTT. Amino acids: CATSRAGQFNQPQHF.

The chain carries TRBV19 and TRBJ2-7; 9 bases agree with TRBD1. V was pared by 5 bases and J by 7 bases, with 6 bases of the junction left unmatched. Germline V CDR1 and CDR2: LNHDA, SQIVND (reference sequence). There are 13 residues in the CDR3. The CDR3 region has the DNA TGTGCCAGTAGTGGGACAGGGTCCCGGGAGCAGTACTTC. Amino acid sequence: CASSGTGSREQYF.

This chain uses TRBV6-5 with TRBJ2-3, with D perhaps matching TRBD2 (5 bases). The CDR3 length is 14 residues. Germline V gene sequence: CDR1 MNHEY, CDR2 SVGAGI. Trimming stripped 5 bases from V and 7 bases from J, with 16 bases between. The CDR3 here is CASSALASVYTQYF. The CDR3 DNA sequence: TGTGCCAGCAGTGCTCTAGCTTCGGTTTATACGCAGTATTTT.

The CDR3 DNA follows: TGTGCCAGCAGGAGCACAGGGCGTTCCGCCAAAAACATTCAGTACTTC. Amino acids: CASRSTGRSAKNIQYF. The rearrangement uses TRBV27 and TRBJ2-4; a weak D match, TRBD1 (6 bases). The germline gives CDR1 MNHEY, CDR2 SMNVEV (reference sequence). Trimming cost V 6 bases and J 1 base, with 16 bases left between them. The CDR3 length is 16 residues.

The CDR3 DNA reads as TGCAGCGCCCGATGGCCGGGCAATGAGCAGTTCTTC. It encodes CSARWPGNEQFF. This chain links TRBV29-1 with TRBJ2-1; the D is unclear. Per the germline V gene, CDR1 is SQVTM and CDR2 is ANQGSEA. Trimming stripped 7 bases from V and 6 bases from J, with 13 bases between. The CDR3 totals 12 residues.

This chain links TRBV23-1 with TRBJ2-1, with D perhaps matching TRBD2 (5 bases). TRBV23-1 is an ORF for which the function is uncertain. V gave up 8 bases and J gave up 4 bases, with 15 bases separating them. The CDR3 runs to 14 residues. The CDR3 DNA follows: TGCGCCAGCTTGGGGAGACCGTCTTACAATGAGCAGTTCTTC. It codes for CASLGRPSYNEQFF.

This clone was observed a few times. V usage is TRBV13 and J usage is TRBJ1-3, with 9 bases lining up with TRBD1. V shed 2 bases and J 8 bases; nucleotides not matched to a gene: 25. CDR3 size: 21 residues. CDR1 is PRHDT, CDR2 FYEKMQ, per germline (reference sequence). The CDR3 loop reads CASSLRSPGQGMGRGGDTIYF. As DNA, the CDR3 is TGTGCCAGCAGCTTAAGATCCCCCGGACAGGGGATGGGTCGAGGGGGAGACACCATATATTTT.

The chain carries TRBV6-1 and TRBJ2-7; 7 bases are a match to TRBD1. V shed 0 bases, J shed 2 bases, and the junction held 4 bases outside the gene matches. CDR3 length: 15 amino acids. Germline V CDR1 and CDR2: MNHNS, SASEGT. CDR3 sequence reads: CASSEASQGAYEQYF. CDR3 sequence (DNA): TGTGCCAGCAGTGAAGCTAGCCAGGGGGCCTACGAGCAGTACTTC.

The chain uses TRBV7-3 and TRBJ2-1; D possibly corresponds to TRBD1 (5 bases). Germline assignment: CDR1 SGHTA and CDR2 FQGTGA. V shed 5 bases and J shed 4 bases, with 15 bases lying between them. The CDR3 contains 15 residues. The CDR3 is CASSPDSLPYNEQFF. The DNA for the CDR3 is TGTGCCAGCAGCCCAGACAGCCTCCCTTACAATGAGCAGTTCTTC.

The rearrangement joins TRBV6-4 to TRBJ2-1; TRBD2 matches at 13 bases. The ends lost 0 bases at V and 9 bases at J; junction bases unmatched: 2. The CDR3 has 15 residues. Germline-derived CDR1 and CDR2 are MRHNA and SNTAGT. CDR3 loop: CASSDSGLAGAEQFF. The CDR3 region has the DNA TGTGCCAGCAGTGACTCAGGACTAGCGGGAGCTGAGCAGTTCTTC.

The rearrangement joins TRBV2 to TRBJ2-1, with a possible D match to TRBD2 (5 bases). Germline-derived CDR1 and CDR2 are SNHLY and FYNNEI. The CDR3 runs to 14 residues. Trimming left V 4 bases short and J 5 bases short, with 12 bases between. The CDR3 protein is CASSGERINNEQFF. DNA of the CDR3: TGTGCCAGCAGTGGTGAGCGGATTAACAATGAGCAGTTCTTC.

The chain is built from TRBV2 and TRBJ1-1; no firm D call. This CDR3 has 12 amino acids. Per germline, CDR1 SNHLY and CDR2 FYNNEI. V lost 9 bases, J lost 1 base, and 9 bases lay in between. In DNA form, the CDR3 reads TGTGCCAGTGACGCGGGGAACACTGAAGCTTTCTTT. Translated: CASDAGNTEAFF.